This record concerns one T cell receptor (beta chain) sequence. It has no known antigen specificity. Base qualities are not recorded, but no much larger clone differs from it by a single base. TCRbeta CDR3 regions were amplified from genomic DNA by means of the immunoSEQ Assay, a bias-controlled multiplex PCR. The source study handled its data this way. Within the assay, amplification of reference gene primers was used to estimate how many nucleated cells each sample contained. To quantify the absolute abundance of each unique TCRbeta CDR3 rearrangement, sequence reads were collapsed and filtered. Productive Simpson clonality was computed per sample as the square root of Simpson's diversity index over productive rearrangements. Entries here come from immuneACCESS through TCRdb and include only in-frame sequences with V and J called. Some clones fail to appear in such tables; in the studies checked, an unresolved V gene covers under half of the shortfall, and the cause of the remainder is unknown. The V and J calls and clone size are taken from that table; D and trimming were inferred from the DNA. The sample table shows some 180,000 clones, and around 89% are seen once. The ten largest clones take up roughly 0.6% of the sample.

This sample stems from a study of blood T cell repertoires in COVID-19 (dated by TCRdb to 2020 to 2022). A note on the overall study: Samples from collaborators originated in the United States, Italy and Spain and spanned both the acute and convalescent phases of COVID-19. The sample metadata nearly always contained a de-identified subject ID, COVID-19 status, age in years and sex. The prospective study material was composed of cDNA or gDNA derived from T cells, B-cell-depleted T cells, or PBMCs. The repertoires were made available in a free public database intended to serve as a resource for research on the immune response to SARS-CoV-2. The samples were drawn from two sources: the first 160 participants of the ongoing ImmuneRACE study, and 1,000 to 1,500 subjects contributed by 6 global collaborators. Subjects who had been exposed to COVID-19, were actively infected with it, or had recovered from it provided the deeply sampled blood TCRbeta repertoires that made up the dataset. Where available, HLA class I and class II types were taken from metadata supplied by the sample provider and were not determined by assay-based typing.

Each collaborating institution followed its own protocols to collect whole blood in K2EDTA tubes. For TCRbeta analysis, collaborator samples were shipped as frozen whole blood, as isolated PBMCs, or as DNA extracted from either sample type. The full study reports these points: The quantity of clinical and demographic metadata differed by source and by participant and was supplied without curation.

From the cysteine through the phenylalanine, the CDR3 covers 11 amino acids. Only the CDR3 DNA stays, 33 bases, in frame from base 1. Based on the germline V gene, the CDR1 and CDR2 sequences are MNHEY and SVGAGI. V was cut back by 8 bases and J by 11 bases, leaving a gap of 15 bases between them. The receptor comes from a man aged 45-65 years with acute or convalescent COVID-19. The sequence links TRBV6-5 to TRBJ1-1; confidence is insufficient to name the D gene. Sequenced sample: peripheral blood. This receptor has the CDR3 CASGYGVRAFF. The DNA sequence follows: TGTGCCAGCGGCTACGGGGTTCGGGCTTTCTTT.